This T cell receptor beta chain stems from a study of T cells in Graves' hyperthyroidism and ophthalmopathy. Germline assignment: CDR1 LNHNV and CDR2 YYDKDF (reference sequence). The CDR3 covers 12 residues. Comment on this clonotype: Its ends do not fully match the called genes, so a read error is possible.

Using RNA transcripts as the source, TCR beta CDR3 regions were amplified. Carried out on the TCR CDR3, a first-round RT-PCR used the HTBI primer set. Using its own MiXCR run on the multiplex PCR reads, TCRdb lists one record per CDR3 protein. Altogether about 660,000 distinct CDR3 sequences are present, roughly 46% being singletons, with the ten largest covering under 8%. The clonotype originates from an adult man with Graves' disease, either hyperthyroidism or ophthalmopathy (not recorded which). Specimen: peripheral blood or thyroid tissue (not recorded which). The V call is TRBV15, the J call TRBJ2-5; D remains unclear. CDR3 sequence (DNA): TGTGCCGCCAGCACCTATCAAGAGACCCAGTACTTC. Protein sequence: CAASTYQETQYF.